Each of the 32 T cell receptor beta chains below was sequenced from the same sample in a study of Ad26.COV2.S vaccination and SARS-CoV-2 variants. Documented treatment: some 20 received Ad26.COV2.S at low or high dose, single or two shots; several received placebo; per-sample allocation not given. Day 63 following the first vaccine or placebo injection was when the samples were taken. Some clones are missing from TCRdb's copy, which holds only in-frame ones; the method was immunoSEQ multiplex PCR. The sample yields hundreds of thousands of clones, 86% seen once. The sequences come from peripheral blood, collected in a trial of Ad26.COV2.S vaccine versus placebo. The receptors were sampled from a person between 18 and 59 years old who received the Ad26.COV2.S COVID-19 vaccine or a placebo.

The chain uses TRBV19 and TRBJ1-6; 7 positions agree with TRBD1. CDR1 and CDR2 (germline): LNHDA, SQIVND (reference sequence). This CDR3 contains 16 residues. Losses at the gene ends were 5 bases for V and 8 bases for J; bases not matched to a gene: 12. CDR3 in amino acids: CASSPRQGLKYSPLHF. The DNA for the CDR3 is TGTGCCAGTAGTCCGCGACAGGGTCTGAAATATTCACCCCTCCACTTT.

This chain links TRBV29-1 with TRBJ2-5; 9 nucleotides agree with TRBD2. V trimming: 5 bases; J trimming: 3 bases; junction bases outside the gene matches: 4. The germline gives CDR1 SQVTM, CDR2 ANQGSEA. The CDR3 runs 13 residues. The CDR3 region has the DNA TGCAGCGTTTTGGCGGGGGGGGAAGAGACCCAGTACTTC. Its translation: CSVLAGGEETQYF.

The CDR3 nucleotides are TGTGCCAGCAAACAAGGGGTGGGACTAGGACAAGAGACCCAGTACTTC. Translating gives CASKQGVGLGQETQYF. The chain uses TRBV2 and TRBJ2-5; 8 positions match TRBD2. The CDR3 is 16 amino acids. Germline CDR1 SNHLY, CDR2 FYNNEI. J was trimmed by 2 bases and V by 7 bases; bases with no gene match: 12.

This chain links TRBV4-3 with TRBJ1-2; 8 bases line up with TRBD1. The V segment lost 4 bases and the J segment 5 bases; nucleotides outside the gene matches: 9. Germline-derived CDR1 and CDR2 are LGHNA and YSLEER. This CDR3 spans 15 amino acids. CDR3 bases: TGCGCCAGCAGCCCCGGACAGGGAAGTGGATATGGCTACACCTTC. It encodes CASSPGQGSGYGYTF.

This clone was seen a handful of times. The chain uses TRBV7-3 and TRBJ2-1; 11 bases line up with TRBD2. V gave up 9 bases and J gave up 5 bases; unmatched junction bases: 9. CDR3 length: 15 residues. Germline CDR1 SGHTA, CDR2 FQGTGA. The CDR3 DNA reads TGTGCCAGTAGGAGGGGACTAGCGGCTGACAATGAGCAGTTCTTC. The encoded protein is CASRRGLAADNEQFF.

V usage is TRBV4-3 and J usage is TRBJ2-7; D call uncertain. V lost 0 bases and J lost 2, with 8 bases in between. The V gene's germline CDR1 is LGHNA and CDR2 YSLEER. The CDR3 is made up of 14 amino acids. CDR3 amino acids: CASSQDLKPYEQYF. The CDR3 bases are TGCGCCAGCAGCCAAGATCTAAAACCCTACGAGCAGTACTTC.

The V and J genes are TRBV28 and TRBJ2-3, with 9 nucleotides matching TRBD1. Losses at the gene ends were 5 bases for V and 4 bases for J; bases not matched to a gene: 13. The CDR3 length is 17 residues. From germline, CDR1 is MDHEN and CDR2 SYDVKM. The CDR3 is CASSPHLGQGGADTQYF. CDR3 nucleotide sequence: TGTGCCAGCAGTCCTCACCTGGGACAGGGAGGTGCAGATACGCAGTATTTT.

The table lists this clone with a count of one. This chain's CDR3 is CASSRLSSYEQYF. Written as DNA, the CDR3 is TGTGCCAGCAGTCGCCTCAGCTCCTACGAGCAGTACTTC. This rearrangement joins TRBV27 to TRBJ2-7; D gene ambiguous. Between the trimmed V and J ends, which lost 5 bases and 0 bases, there was a span of 8 bases. CDR3 size: 13 residues. CDR1 and CDR2 (germline): MNHEY, SMNVEV (reference sequence).

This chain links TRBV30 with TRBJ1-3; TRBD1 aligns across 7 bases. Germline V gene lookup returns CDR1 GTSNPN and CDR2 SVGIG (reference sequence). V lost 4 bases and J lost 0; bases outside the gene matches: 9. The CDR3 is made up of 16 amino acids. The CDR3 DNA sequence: TGTGCCTGGAATTCGGACAGGATCGGCTCTGGAAACACCATATATTTT. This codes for CAWNSDRIGSGNTIYF.

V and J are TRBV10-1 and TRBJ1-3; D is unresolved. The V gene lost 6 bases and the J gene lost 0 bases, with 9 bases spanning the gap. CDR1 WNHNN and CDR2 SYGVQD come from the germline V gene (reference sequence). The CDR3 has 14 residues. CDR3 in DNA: TGCGCCAGCAGACCTTCGAGCTCTGGAAACACCATATATTTT. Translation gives CASRPSSSGNTIYF.

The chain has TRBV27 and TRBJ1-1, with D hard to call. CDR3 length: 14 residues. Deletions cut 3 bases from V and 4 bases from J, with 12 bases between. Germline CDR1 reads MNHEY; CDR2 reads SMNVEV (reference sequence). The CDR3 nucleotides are TGTGCCAGCAGTTTCGGGCGCGGCGGCACTGAAGCTTTCTTT. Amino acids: CASSFGRGGTEAFF.

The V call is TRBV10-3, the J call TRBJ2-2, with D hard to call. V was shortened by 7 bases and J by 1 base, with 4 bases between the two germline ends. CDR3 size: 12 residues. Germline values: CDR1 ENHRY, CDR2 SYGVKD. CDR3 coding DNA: TGTGCCATCACCGGGAACACCGGGGAGCTGTTTTTT. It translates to CAITGNTGELFF.

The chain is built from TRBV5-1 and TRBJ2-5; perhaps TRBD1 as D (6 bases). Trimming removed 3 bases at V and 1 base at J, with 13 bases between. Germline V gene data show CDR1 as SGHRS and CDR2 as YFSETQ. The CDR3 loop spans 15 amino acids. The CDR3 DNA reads TGCGCCAGCAGCTGGTCGACAGGTATCCAAGAGACCCAGTACTTC. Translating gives CASSWSTGIQETQYF.

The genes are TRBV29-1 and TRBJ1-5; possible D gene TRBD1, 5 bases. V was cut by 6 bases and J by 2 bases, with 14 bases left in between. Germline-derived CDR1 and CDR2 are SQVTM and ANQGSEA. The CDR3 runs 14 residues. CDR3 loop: CSVSWGGGNQPQHF. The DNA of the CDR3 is TGCAGCGTGAGTTGGGGCGGCGGCAATCAGCCCCAGCATTTT.

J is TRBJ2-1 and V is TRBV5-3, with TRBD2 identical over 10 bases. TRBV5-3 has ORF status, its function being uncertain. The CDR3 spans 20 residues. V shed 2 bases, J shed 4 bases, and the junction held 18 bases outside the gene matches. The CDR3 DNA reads TGTGCCAGAAGCTTCAGGGCCTGGGGGAAACTAGCGGGAAAATACAATGAGCAGTTCTTC. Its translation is CARSFRAWGKLAGKYNEQFF.

The CDR3 spells CATSGTLGETGELFF. CDR3 nucleotide sequence: TGTGCCACCAGCGGGACACTAGGGGAAACCGGGGAGCTGTTTTTT. V usage is TRBV24-1 and J usage is TRBJ2-2, with D maybe TRBD1 (6 bases). The CDR3 consists of 15 residues. Trimming stripped 7 bases from V and 5 bases from J, with 16 bases between. Germline values: CDR1 KGHDR, CDR2 SFDVKD.

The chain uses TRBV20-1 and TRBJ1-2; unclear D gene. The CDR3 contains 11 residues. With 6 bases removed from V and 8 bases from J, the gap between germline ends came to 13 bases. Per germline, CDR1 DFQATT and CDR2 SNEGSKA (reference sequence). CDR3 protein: CSAESGVGYTF. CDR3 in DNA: TGCAGTGCCGAATCCGGGGTCGGCTACACCTTC.

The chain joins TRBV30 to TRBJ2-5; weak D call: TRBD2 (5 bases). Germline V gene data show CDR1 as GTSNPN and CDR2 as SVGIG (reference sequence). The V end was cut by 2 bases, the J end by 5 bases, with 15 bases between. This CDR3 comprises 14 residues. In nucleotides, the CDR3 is TGTGCCTGGAGTAACAGAGCGGTAGGGGAGACCCAGTACTTC. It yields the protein CAWSNRAVGETQYF. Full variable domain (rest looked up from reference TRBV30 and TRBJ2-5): SQTIHQWPATLVQPVGSPLSLECTVEGTSNPNLYWYRQAAGRGLQLLFYSVGIGQISSEVPQNLSASRPQDRQFILSSKKLLLSDSGFYLCAWSNRAVGETQYFGPGTRLLVL.

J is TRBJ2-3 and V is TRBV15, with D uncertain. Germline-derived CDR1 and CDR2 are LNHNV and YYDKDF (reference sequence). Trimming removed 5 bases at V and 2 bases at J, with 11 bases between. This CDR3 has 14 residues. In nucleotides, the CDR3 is TGTGCCACCAGCGGCGACACTCCCACAGATACGCAGTATTTT. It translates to CATSGDTPTDTQYF.

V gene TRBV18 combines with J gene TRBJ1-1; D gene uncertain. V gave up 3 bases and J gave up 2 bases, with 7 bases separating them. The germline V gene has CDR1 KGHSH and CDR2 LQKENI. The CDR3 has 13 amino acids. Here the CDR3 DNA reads TGTGCCAGCTCACCCCCGTTAAACACTGAAGCTTTCTTT. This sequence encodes CASSPPLNTEAFF.

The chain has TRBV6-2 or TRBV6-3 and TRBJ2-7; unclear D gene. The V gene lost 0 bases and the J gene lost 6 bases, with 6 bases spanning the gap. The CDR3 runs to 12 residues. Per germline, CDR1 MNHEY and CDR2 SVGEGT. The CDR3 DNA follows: TGTGCCAGCAGTTACTCGATCCCCGAGCAGTACTTC. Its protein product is CASSYSIPEQYF.

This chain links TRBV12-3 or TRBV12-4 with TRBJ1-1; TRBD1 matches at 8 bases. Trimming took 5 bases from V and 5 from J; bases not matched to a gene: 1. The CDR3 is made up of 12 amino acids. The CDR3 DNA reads TGTGCCAGCAGTCGACAGGGGACTGAAGCTTTCTTT. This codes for CASSRQGTEAFF.

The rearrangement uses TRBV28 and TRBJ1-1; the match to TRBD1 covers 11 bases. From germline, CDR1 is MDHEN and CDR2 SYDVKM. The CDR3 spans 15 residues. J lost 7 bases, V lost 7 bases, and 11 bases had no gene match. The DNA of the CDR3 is TGTGCCAGCACCCGATCCGGGACAGGGGGAGATGAAGCTTTCTTT. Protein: CASTRSGTGGDEAFF.

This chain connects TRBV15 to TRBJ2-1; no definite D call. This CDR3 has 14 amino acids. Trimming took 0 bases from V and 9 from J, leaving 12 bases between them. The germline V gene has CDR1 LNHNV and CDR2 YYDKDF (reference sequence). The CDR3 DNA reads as TGTGCCACCAGCAGAGATCTGGTGGACGCTGAGCAGTTCTTC. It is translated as CATSRDLVDAEQFF. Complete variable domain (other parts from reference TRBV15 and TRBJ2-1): DAMVIQNPRYQVTQFGKPVTLSCSQTLNHNVMYWYQQKSSQAPKLLFHYYDKDFNNEADTPDNFQSRRPNTSFCFLDIRSPGLGDTAMYLCATSRDLVDAEQFFGPGTRLTVL.

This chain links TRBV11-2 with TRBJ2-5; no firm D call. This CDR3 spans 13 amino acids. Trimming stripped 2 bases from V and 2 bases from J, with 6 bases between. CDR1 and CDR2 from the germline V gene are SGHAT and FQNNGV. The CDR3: CASSLRWQETQYF. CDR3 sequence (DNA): TGTGCCAGCAGCTTACGGTGGCAAGAGACCCAGTACTTC.

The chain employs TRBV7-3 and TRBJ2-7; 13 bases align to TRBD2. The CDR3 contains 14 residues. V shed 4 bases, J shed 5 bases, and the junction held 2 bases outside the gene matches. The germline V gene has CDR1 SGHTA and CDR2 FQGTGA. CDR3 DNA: TGTGCCAGCAGCTCGGGACTAGCGGGAAACGAGCAGTACTTC. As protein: CASSSGLAGNEQYF.

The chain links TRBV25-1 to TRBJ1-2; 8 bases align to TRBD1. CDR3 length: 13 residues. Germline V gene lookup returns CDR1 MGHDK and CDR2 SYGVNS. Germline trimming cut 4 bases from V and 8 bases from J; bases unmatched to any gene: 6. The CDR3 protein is CASSGTGKNGYTF. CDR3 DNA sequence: TGTGCCAGCAGTGGGACAGGGAAGAACGGCTACACCTTC.

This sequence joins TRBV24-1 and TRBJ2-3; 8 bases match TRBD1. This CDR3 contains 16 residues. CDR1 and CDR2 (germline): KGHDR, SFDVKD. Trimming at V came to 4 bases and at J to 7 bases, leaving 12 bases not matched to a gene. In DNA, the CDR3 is TGTGCCACCAGTGAACGAACCGGGACAGGTTTGTATACGCAGTATTTT. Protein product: CATSERTGTGLYTQYF.

CDR3: CASTTGAATETQYF. For the CDR3, the DNA is TGTGCCAGTACCACCGGGGCAGCCACGGAGACCCAGTACTTC. The V gene is TRBV19, the J gene TRBJ2-5; D may match TRBD1 or TRBD2 (5 bases each). The CDR3 contains 14 residues. Trimming cost V 7 bases and J 5 bases, with 17 bases left between them. Germline CDR1 is LNHDA and CDR2 is SQIVND (reference sequence). Looking up the rest from reference TRBV19 and TRBJ2-5 gives the full variable domain: DGGITQSPKYLFRKEGQNVTLSCEQNLNHDAMYWYRQDPGQGLRLIYYSQIVNDFQKGDIAEGYSVSREKKESFPLTVTSAQKNPTAFYLCASTTGAATETQYFGPGTRLLVL.

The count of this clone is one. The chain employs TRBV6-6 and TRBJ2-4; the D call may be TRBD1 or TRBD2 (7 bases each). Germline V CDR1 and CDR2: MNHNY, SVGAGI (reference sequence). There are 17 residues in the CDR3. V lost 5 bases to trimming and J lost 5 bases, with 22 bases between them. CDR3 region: CASSPWEGRGMENIQYF. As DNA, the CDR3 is TGTGCCAGCAGTCCATGGGAGGGCAGGGGGATGGAAAACATTCAGTACTTC.

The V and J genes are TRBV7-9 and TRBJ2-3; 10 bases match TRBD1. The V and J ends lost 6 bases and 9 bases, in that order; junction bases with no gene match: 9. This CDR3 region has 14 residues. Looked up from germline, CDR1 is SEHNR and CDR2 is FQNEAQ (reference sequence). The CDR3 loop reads CASRAGTGATTQYF. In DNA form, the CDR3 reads TGTGCCAGCAGGGCCGGGACAGGGGCTACAACGCAGTATTTT.

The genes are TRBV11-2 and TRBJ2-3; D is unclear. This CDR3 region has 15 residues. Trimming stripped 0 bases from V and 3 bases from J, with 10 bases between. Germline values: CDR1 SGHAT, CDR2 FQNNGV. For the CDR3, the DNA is TGTGCCAGCAGCTTAGATAGTGAAGAAACAGATACGCAGTATTTT. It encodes CASSLDSEETDTQYF.